These 29 T cell receptor beta chains came from one sample sequenced in a study of T cell responses to AZD1222 COVID-19 vaccine. TCRdb keeps only in-frame clones here, not all; method: immunoSEQ multiplex PCR. The sample has roughly 200,000 clones; roughly 90% are singletons. The starting material was peripheral blood, obtained 28 days after the second AZD1222 dose. These receptors were obtained from an adult who received the AZD1222 COVID-19 vaccine.

The rearrangement uses TRBV7-3 and TRBJ2-3; 13 nucleotides match TRBD2. J was trimmed by 3 bases and V by 2 bases; bases with no gene match: 5. The CDR3 totals 17 residues. Germline V gene data show CDR1 as SGHTA and CDR2 as FQGTGA. The CDR3, as DNA: TGTGCCAGCAGCTTAGGCGTACTAGCGGGAGGGACAGATACGCAGTATTTT. This codes for CASSLGVLAGGTDTQYF.

The gene calls are TRBV28 and TRBJ2-7, with 10 bases aligning to TRBD2. This CDR3 comprises 14 residues. Germline CDR1 reads MDHEN; CDR2 reads SYDVKM. After removal of 7 bases from V and 5 bases from J, the junction contained 8 bases not matched to a gene. This chain's CDR3 is CASTQAGGVHEQYF. CDR3 sequence (DNA): TGTGCCAGCACCCAAGCGGGAGGGGTCCACGAGCAGTACTTC.

J is TRBJ2-5 and V is TRBV28; D possibly corresponds to TRBD1 (5 bases). Trimming shortened V by 2 bases and J by 0 bases, and 16 bases separated the two germline ends. The germline V gene encodes CDR1 MDHEN and CDR2 SYDVKM. The length of the CDR3 is 17 residues. CDR3 in amino acids: CASSLRSTAPYQETQYF. The DNA for the CDR3 is TGTGCCAGCAGTTTAAGGTCGACAGCGCCGTACCAAGAGACCCAGTACTTC.

The chain recombines TRBV27 with TRBJ2-1; D is uncertain. The CDR3 is made up of 18 amino acids. Germline loops: CDR1 MNHEY, CDR2 SMNVEV (reference sequence). V shed 6 bases and J shed 5 bases, with 26 bases lying between them. In nucleotides, the CDR3 is TGTGCCAGCAGCCTCATAACTGGGTGGGAAACCACCGACAATGAGCAGTTCTTC. Its translation is CASSLITGWETTDNEQFF.

The V gene is TRBV11-3, the J gene TRBJ1-1, with 7 nucleotides matching TRBD1. V was clipped by 5 bases and J by 1 base; unmatched bases: 4. CDR3 length: 14 amino acids. Germline V gene lookup returns CDR1 SGHNT and CDR2 YENEEA. The DNA for the CDR3 is TGTGCCAGCAGCACCGGGACAGCGAACACTGAAGCTTTCTTT. Amino acid sequence: CASSTGTANTEAFF.

The chain combines TRBV5-1 with TRBJ1-2; the D is unclear. The CDR3 contains 14 residues. V was trimmed by 0 bases and J by 4 bases, leaving 10 bases between them. Germline CDR1 reads SGHRS; CDR2 reads YFSETQ. The CDR3 loop is CASSLGQFGYGYTF. The CDR3 region has the DNA TGCGCCAGCAGCTTGGGTCAGTTCGGCTATGGCTACACCTTC. Based on the CDR3 plus reference TRBV5-1 and TRBJ1-2, the full variable domain is KAGVTQTPRYLIKTRGQQVTLSCSPISGHRSVSWYQQTPGQGLQFLFEYFSETQRNKGNFPGRFSGRQFSNSRSEMNVSTLELGDSALYLCASSLGQFGYGYTFGSGTRLTVV.

V gene TRBV5-5 combines with J gene TRBJ2-1; D ambiguous. The CDR3 is 14 amino acids. Germline V gene lookup returns CDR1 SGHKS and CDR2 YYEKEE (reference sequence). The V gene lost 0 bases and the J gene lost 4 bases, with 8 bases spanning the gap. The CDR3 here is CASSLAAKYNEQFF. CDR3 DNA sequence: TGTGCCAGCAGCTTGGCGGCTAAGTACAATGAGCAGTTCTTC.

This rearrangement joins TRBV7-9 to TRBJ2-5; D is perhaps TRBD1 or TRBD2 (5 bases each). CDR3 size: 16 residues. Trimming stripped 7 bases from V and 0 bases from J, with 18 bases between. Germline-derived CDR1 and CDR2 are SEHNR and FQNEAQ (reference sequence). The CDR3 spells CASTYGATWYQETQYF. In nucleotides, the CDR3 is TGTGCCAGCACTTACGGGGCAACATGGTACCAAGAGACCCAGTACTTC.

The chain's CDR3 is CASSSVSSGIYNEQFF. DNA for the CDR3: TGTGCCAGCAGTTCGGTTAGTAGCGGGATTTACAATGAGCAGTTCTTC. The V and J genes are TRBV28 and TRBJ2-1; 8 nucleotides agree with TRBD2. This CDR3 contains 16 residues. V shed 4 bases and J 4 bases; nucleotides not matched to a gene: 9. Germline V lookup: CDR1 MDHEN, CDR2 SYDVKM.

V gene TRBV27 combines with J gene TRBJ2-1; TRBD1 is a possible D gene (6 bases). Germline values: CDR1 MNHEY, CDR2 SMNVEV (reference sequence). The ends were cut back, 4 bases at V and 9 bases at J, with 10 bases in the middle. CDR3 length: 12 residues. CDR3 amino acids: CASSSGVLEQFF. The DNA for the CDR3 is TGTGCCAGCAGTTCAGGGGTCCTTGAGCAGTTCTTC.

The rearrangement links TRBV6-2 or TRBV6-3 to TRBJ2-2; TRBD2 aligns across 8 bases. The ends lost 2 bases at V and 2 bases at J; junction bases unmatched: 7. This CDR3 region has 17 residues. Germline V gene lookup returns CDR1 MNHEY and CDR2 SVGEGT. The CDR3 DNA sequence: TGTGCCAGCAGTTACGTGAGCGGGAGCGCAAACACCGGGGAGCTGTTTTTT. Translated, it gives CASSYVSGSANTGELFF.

The chain uses TRBV6-5 and TRBJ2-3; 11 positions match TRBD2. The CDR3 extends over 14 amino acids. Germline assignment: CDR1 MNHEY and CDR2 SVGAGI. V lost 8 bases to trimming and J lost 5 bases; unmatched junction nucleotides: 6. The CDR3 bases are TGTGCCAGCCTCGATAGCGGGAGGGTAGATACGCAGTATTTT. Amino acids: CASLDSGRVDTQYF.

The rearrangement joins TRBV29-1 to TRBJ2-7, with D unclear. Germline CDR1 reads SQVTM; CDR2 reads ANQGSEA. Trimming pared 3 bases from V and 4 bases from J, leaving 16 bases between. The CDR3 covers 14 residues. The CDR3 is CSVEDRRLGYEQYF. The DNA for the CDR3 is TGCAGCGTTGAGGATCGGCGTTTAGGATACGAGCAGTACTTC.

The genes are TRBV10-1 and TRBJ2-2; D is unresolved. The V end lost 3 bases, the J end lost 3 bases, and 2 bases lay between the germline ends. The CDR3 consists of 12 residues. Looked up from germline, CDR1 is WNHNN and CDR2 is SYGVQD (reference sequence). The CDR3 coding sequence is TGCGCCAGCAGTGATTACACCGGGGAGCTGTTTTTT. The encoded protein is CASSDYTGELFF.

This clone was detected once. The chain has TRBV6-2 or TRBV6-3 and TRBJ1-1, with TRBD1 matching 7 bases. Germline V gene data show CDR1 as MNHEY and CDR2 as SVGEGT. V was clipped by 2 bases and J by 5 bases; unmatched bases: 8. The CDR3 loop spans 15 amino acids. The CDR3 bases are TGTGCCAGCAGTTACACGGAGGGGGCAGGAACTGAAGCTTTCTTT. This translates into CASSYTEGAGTEAFF.

This rearrangement joins TRBV2 to TRBJ2-7, with 7 bases lining up with TRBD2. Germline V lookup: CDR1 SNHLY, CDR2 FYNNEI. The CDR3 length is 13 residues. V gave up 7 bases and J gave up 4 bases; unmatched junction bases: 7. Here the CDR3 DNA reads TGTGCCAGCAACGGCGGGGGAAAATACGAGCAGTACTTC. Amino acids: CASNGGGKYEQYF. The variable domain in full, with the rest retrieved from reference TRBV2 and TRBJ2-7, is EPEVTQTPSHQVTQMGQEVILRCVPISNHLYFYWYRQILGQKVEFLVSFYNNEISEKSEIFDDQFSVERPDGSNFTLKIRSTKLEDSAMYFCASNGGGKYEQYFGPGTRLTVT.

The V call is TRBV7-3, the J call TRBJ2-2, with 13 bases identical to TRBD2. Trimming took 4 bases from V and 1 from J; bases not matched to a gene: 3. In germline, CDR1 is SGHTA, CDR2 FQGTGA. CDR3 size: 17 residues. The CDR3 nucleotides are TGTGCCAGCAGCTCTCGGACTAGCGGGGGGAACACCGGGGAGCTGTTTTTT. Translating it yields CASSSRTSGGNTGELFF.

The chain joins TRBV3-1 (or the pseudogene TRBV3-2) to TRBJ2-2, with D maybe TRBD1 (5 bases). Trimming removed 4 bases from V and 11 bases from J, with 11 bases in between. The CDR3 runs 12 residues. Germline V gene data show CDR1 as LGHDT and CDR2 as YNNKEL (reference sequence). The DNA of the CDR3 is TGTGCCAGCAGCCGAGACAGCACCGAGCTGTTTTTT. Translated: CASSRDSTELFF.

J is TRBJ2-5 and V is TRBV5-1; 11 nucleotides match TRBD2. After removal of 5 bases from V and 2 bases from J, the junction contained 5 bases not matched to a gene. This CDR3 has 15 amino acids. Germline-derived CDR1 and CDR2 are SGHRS and YFSETQ. As DNA, the CDR3 is TGCGCCAGCAGGAGGACTAGCGGGTGGCAAGAGACCCAGTACTTC. The encoded protein is CASRRTSGWQETQYF.

The V call is TRBV20-1, the J call TRBJ2-2; 12 nucleotides agree with TRBD2. This CDR3 spans 16 amino acids. Germline V gives CDR1 DFQATT, CDR2 SNEGSKA (reference sequence). J was trimmed by 3 bases and V by 3 bases; bases with no gene match: 5. Here the CDR3 DNA reads TGCAGTGCTAGTCGGCTAGCGGGAGGGCACACCGGGGAGCTGTTTTTT. Translating it yields CSASRLAGGHTGELFF.

The chain couples TRBV28 to TRBJ2-7; D is unclear. The V end lost 3 bases, the J end lost 2 bases, and 14 bases lay between the germline ends. CDR3 length: 15 amino acids. Germline CDR1 reads MDHEN; CDR2 reads SYDVKM. CDR3 amino acids: CASSLPLRFTYEQYF. The CDR3 region has the DNA TGTGCCAGCAGTTTGCCCCTAAGATTTACCTACGAGCAGTACTTC.

V gene TRBV11-2 combines with J gene TRBJ1-2; 8 positions agree with TRBD1. V was clipped by 5 bases and J by 0 bases; unmatched bases: 8. Per germline, CDR1 SGHAT and CDR2 FQNNGV. The CDR3 totals 16 residues. As DNA, the CDR3 is TGTGCCAGCAGCCCGAAGACAGGGGAGACTAACTATGGCTACACCTTC. Translated: CASSPKTGETNYGYTF.

A note on this clone: The sample holds other DNA sequences that translate to the same CDR3. The rearrangement joins TRBV5-1 to TRBJ2-3; D is uncertain. This CDR3 spans 14 amino acids. Germline CDR1 SGHRS, CDR2 YFSETQ. Trimming left V 0 bases short and J 2 bases short, with 7 bases between. The CDR3 sequence: CASSLDQITDTQYF. The DNA for the CDR3 is TGCGCCAGCAGCTTGGACCAAATCACAGATACGCAGTATTTT.

The gene calls are TRBV9 and TRBJ2-7, with 10 bases that match TRBD2. The germline V gene has CDR1 SGDLS and CDR2 YYNGEE. This CDR3 spans 15 amino acids. V lost 4 bases and J lost 4; bases outside the gene matches: 8. CDR3: CASSPQLAGLYEQYF. In DNA, the CDR3 is TGTGCCAGCAGCCCCCAACTAGCGGGGCTTTACGAGCAGTACTTC.

J is TRBJ2-2 and V is TRBV30; tentatively, D is TRBD2 (5 bases). The CDR3 is made up of 13 amino acids. Germline values: CDR1 GTSNPN, CDR2 SVGIG (reference sequence). V was clipped by 5 bases and J by 8 bases, with 15 bases between them. The CDR3 sequence: CAWVSGSVGELFF. The CDR3 DNA reads TGTGCCTGGGTCAGTGGGAGCGTGGGGGAGCTGTTTTTT.

A remark on this clone: At one end the junction does not follow the germline gene, possibly because of a read error. The chain is built from TRBV7-8 and TRBJ1-1, with TRBD1 matching 8 bases. There are 15 residues in the CDR3. CDR1 is SGHVS and CDR2 is FQNEAQ in the germline V gene. CDR3 sequence: CASSLARTGNAEAFF. CDR3 sequence (DNA): TGTGCCAGCAGCTTAGCCCGGACAGGGAACGCTGAAGCTTTCTTT. Drawing the rest from reference TRBV7-8 and TRBJ1-1, the complete variable domain is GAGVSQSPRYKVAKRGQDVALRCDPISGHVSLFWYQQALGQGPEFLTYFQNEAQLDKSGLPSDRFFAERPEGSVSTLKIQRTQQEDSAVYLCASSLARTGNAEAFFGQGTRLTVV.

The chain carries TRBV7-2 and TRBJ1-1; D unclear. CDR3 length: 13 amino acids. Germline CDR1 is SGHTA and CDR2 is FQGNSA. V was clipped by 4 bases and J by 6 bases, with 12 bases between them. CDR3 sequence: CASSWSPWAEAFF. For the CDR3, the DNA is TGTGCCAGCAGCTGGTCCCCCTGGGCTGAAGCTTTCTTT.

This chain connects TRBV9 to TRBJ2-1; D perhaps matches TRBD2 (6 bases). CDR1 is SGDLS, CDR2 YYNGEE, per germline. V shed 6 bases and J shed 6 bases, with 19 bases lying between them. This CDR3 contains 15 residues. Here the CDR3 DNA reads TGTGCCAGCACCTCAGCCCTGTCCGGGAGCAATGAGCAGTTCTTC. It yields the protein CASTSALSGSNEQFF.

The genes are TRBV27 and TRBJ1-1, with D perhaps matching TRBD1 (5 bases). Germline CDR1 MNHEY, CDR2 SMNVEV (reference sequence). There are 16 residues in the CDR3. V was clipped by 6 bases and J by 5 bases, with 22 bases between them. The CDR3 loop reads CASSLQPQGRGTEAFF. DNA for the CDR3: TGTGCCAGCAGCCTTCAACCCCAGGGAAGGGGAACTGAAGCTTTCTTT.